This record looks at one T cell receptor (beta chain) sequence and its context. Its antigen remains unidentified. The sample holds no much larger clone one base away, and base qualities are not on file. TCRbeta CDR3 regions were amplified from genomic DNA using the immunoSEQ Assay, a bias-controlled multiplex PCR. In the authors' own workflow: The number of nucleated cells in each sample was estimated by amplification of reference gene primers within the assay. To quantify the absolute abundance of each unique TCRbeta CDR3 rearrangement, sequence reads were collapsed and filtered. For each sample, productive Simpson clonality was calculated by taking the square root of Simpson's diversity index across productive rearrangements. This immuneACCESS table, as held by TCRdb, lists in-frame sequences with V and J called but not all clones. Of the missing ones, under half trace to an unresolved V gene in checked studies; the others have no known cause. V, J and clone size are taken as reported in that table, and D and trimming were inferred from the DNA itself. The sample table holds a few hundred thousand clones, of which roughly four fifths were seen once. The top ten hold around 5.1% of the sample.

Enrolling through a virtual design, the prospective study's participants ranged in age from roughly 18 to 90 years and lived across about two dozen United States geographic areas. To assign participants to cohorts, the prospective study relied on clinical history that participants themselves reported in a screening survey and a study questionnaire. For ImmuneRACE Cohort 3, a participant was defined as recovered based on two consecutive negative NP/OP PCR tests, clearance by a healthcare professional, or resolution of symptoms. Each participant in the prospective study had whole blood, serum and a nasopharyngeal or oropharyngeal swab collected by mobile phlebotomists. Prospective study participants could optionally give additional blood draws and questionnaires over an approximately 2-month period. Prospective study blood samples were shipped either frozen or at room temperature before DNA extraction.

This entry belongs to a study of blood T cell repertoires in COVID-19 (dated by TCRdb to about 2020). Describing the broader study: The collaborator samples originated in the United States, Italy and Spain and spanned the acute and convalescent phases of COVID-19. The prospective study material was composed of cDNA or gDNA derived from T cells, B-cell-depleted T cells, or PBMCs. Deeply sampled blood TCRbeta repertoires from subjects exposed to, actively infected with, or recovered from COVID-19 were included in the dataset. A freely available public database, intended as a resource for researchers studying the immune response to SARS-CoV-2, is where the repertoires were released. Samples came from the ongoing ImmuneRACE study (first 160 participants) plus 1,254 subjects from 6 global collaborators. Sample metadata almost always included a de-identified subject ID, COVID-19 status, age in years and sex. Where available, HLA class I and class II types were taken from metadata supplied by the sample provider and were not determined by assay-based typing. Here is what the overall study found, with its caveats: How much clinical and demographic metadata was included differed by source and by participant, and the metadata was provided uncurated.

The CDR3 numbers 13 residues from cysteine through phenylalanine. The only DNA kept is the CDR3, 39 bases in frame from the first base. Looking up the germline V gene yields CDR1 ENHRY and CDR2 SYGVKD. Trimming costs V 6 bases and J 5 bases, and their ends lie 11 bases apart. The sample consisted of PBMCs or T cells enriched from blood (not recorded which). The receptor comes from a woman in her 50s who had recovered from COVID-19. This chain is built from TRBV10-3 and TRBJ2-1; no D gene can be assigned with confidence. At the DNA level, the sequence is TGTGCCATCAGGGCGGCGAGTCACAATGAGCAGTTCTTC. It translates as CAIRAASHNEQFF.